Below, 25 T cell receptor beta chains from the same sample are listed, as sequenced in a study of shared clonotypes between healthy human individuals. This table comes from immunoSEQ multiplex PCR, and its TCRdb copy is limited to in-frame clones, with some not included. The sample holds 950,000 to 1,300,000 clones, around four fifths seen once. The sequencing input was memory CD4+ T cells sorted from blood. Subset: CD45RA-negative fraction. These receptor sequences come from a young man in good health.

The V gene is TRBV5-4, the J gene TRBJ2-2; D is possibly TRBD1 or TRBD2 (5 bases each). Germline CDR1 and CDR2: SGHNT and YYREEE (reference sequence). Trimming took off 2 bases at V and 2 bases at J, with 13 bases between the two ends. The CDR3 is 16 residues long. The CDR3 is CASSLRGRLNTGELFF. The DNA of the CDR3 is TGTGCCAGCAGCTTACGGGGCAGGCTAAACACCGGGGAGCTGTTTTTT. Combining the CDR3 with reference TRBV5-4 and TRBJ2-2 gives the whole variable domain ETGVTQSPTHLIKTRGQQVTLRCSSQSGHNTVSWYQQALGQGPQFIFQYYREEENGRGNFPPRFSGLQFPNYSSELNVNALELDDSALYLCASSLRGRLNTGELFFGEGSRLTVL.

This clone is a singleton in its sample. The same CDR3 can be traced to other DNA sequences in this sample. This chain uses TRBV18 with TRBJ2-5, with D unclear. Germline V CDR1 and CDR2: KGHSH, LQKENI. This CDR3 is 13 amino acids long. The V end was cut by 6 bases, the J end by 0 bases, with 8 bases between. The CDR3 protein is CASSPRDQETQYF. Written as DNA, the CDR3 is TGTGCCAGCTCCCCCAGAGACCAAGAGACCCAGTACTTC.

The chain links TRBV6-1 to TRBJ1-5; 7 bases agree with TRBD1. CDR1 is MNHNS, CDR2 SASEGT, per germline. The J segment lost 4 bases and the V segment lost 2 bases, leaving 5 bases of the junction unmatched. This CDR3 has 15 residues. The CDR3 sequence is CASSETGVRNQPQHF. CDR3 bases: TGTGCCAGCAGTGAAACAGGGGTCAGGAATCAGCCCCAGCATTTT.

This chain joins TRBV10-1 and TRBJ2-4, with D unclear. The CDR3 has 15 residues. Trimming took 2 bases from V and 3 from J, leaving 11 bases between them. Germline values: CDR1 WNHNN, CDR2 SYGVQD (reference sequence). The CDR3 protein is CASSEGESGKNIQYF. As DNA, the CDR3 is TGCGCCAGCAGTGAGGGGGAAAGTGGCAAAAACATTCAGTACTTC.

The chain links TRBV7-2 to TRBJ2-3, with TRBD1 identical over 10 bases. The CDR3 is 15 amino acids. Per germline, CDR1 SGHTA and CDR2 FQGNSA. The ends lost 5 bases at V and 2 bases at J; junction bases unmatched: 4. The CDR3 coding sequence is TGTGCCAGCAGCCGCGGACAGGGGGTCACAGATACGCAGTATTTT. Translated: CASSRGQGVTDTQYF. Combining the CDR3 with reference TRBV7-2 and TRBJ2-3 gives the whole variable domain GAGVSQSPSNKVTEKGKDVELRCDPISGHTALYWYRQSLGQGLEFLIYFQGNSAPDKSGLPSDRFSAERTGGSVSTLTIQRTQQEDSAVYLCASSRGQGVTDTQYFGPGTRLTVL.

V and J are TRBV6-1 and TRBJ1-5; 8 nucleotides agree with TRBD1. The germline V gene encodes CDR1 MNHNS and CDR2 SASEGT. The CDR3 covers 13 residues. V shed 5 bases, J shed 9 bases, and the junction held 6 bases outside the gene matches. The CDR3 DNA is TGTGCCAGCAGTAGTGGACAGGGTGGGCCCCAGCATTTT. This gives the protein CASSSGQGGPQHF.

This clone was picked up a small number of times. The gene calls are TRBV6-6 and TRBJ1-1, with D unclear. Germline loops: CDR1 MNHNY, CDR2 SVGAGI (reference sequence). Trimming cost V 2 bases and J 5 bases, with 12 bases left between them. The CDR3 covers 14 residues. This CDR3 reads CASSYPEATTEAFF. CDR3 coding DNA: TGTGCCAGCAGTTACCCCGAAGCGACTACTGAAGCTTTCTTT.

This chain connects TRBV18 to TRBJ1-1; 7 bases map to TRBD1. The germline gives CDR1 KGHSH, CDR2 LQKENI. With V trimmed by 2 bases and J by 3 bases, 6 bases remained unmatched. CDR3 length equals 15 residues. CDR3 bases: TGTGCCAGCTCACCAACCGACAGGGCTGACACTGAAGCTTTCTTT. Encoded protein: CASSPTDRADTEAFF.

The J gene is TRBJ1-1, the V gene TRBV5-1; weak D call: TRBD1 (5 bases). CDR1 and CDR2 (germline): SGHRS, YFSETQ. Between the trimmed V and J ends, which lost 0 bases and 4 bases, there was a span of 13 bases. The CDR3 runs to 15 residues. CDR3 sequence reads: CASSLDSLRGTEAFF. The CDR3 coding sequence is TGCGCCAGCAGCTTGGACAGCCTTAGGGGCACTGAAGCTTTCTTT.

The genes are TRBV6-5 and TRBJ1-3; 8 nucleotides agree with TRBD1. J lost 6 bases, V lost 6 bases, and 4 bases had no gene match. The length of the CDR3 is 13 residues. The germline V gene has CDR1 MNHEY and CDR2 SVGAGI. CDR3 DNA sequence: TGTGCCAGCAGAGCAGGGGGCGAAAACACCATATATTTT. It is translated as CASRAGGENTIYF.

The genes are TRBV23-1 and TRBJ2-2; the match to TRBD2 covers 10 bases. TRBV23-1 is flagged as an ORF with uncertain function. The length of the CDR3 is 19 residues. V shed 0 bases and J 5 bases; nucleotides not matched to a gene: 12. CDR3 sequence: CASSQSSTPSGRGTGELFF. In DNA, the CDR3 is TGCGCCAGCAGTCAATCTAGTACTCCTAGCGGGAGAGGTACCGGGGAGCTGTTTTTT.

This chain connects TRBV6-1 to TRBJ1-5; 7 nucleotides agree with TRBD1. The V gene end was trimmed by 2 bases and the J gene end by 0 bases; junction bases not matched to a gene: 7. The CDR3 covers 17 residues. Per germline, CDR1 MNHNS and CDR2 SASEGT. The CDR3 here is CASSEQGGPYSNQPQHF. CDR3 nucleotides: TGTGCCAGCAGTGAACAAGGGGGCCCTTATAGCAATCAGCCCCAGCATTTT.

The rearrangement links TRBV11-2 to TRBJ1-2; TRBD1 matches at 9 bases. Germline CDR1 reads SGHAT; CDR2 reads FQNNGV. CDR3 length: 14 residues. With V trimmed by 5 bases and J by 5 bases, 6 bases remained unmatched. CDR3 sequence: CASSRPGTGYGYTF. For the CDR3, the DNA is TGTGCCAGCAGCCGTCCCGGGACAGGGTATGGCTACACCTTC.

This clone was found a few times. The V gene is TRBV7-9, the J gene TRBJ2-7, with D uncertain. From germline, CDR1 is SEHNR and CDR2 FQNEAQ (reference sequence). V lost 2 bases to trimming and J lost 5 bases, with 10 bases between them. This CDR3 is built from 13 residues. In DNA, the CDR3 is TGTGCCAGCAGCTTATCTTCTCTGAACGAGCAGTACTTC. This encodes CASSLSSLNEQYF.

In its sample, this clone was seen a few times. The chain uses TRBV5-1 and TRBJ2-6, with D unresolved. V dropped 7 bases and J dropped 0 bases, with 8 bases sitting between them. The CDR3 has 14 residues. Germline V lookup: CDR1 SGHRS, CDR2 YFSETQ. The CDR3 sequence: CASCDPSGANVLTF. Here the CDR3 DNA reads TGCGCCAGCTGTGACCCCTCTGGGGCCAACGTCCTGACTTTC.

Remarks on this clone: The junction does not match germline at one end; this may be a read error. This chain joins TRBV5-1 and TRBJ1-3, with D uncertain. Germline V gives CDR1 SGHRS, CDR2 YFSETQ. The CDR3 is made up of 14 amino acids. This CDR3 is CASSLAGLGSTIYF. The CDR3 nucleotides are TGCGCCAGCAGCTTGGCGGGGTTAGGAAGCACCATATATTTT.

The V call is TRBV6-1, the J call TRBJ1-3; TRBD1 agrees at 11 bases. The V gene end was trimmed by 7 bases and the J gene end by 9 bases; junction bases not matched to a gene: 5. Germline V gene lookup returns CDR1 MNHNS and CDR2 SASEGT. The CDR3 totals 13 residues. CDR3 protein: CASNGQGAPTIYF. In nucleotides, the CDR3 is TGTGCCAGCAACGGACAGGGGGCTCCCACCATATATTTT.

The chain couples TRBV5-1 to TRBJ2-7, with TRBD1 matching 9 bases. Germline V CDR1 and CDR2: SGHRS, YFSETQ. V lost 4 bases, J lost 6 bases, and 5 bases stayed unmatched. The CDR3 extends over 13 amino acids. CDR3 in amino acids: CASSPTGGGEQYF. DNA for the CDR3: TGCGCCAGCAGCCCGACAGGGGGTGGCGAGCAGTACTTC.

The CDR3 loop is CASSPAGLTMNTEAFF. CDR3 nucleotide sequence: TGTGCCAGCTCACCGGCGGGACTAACGATGAACACTGAAGCTTTCTTT. The rearrangement uses TRBV18 and TRBJ1-1, with a possible D match to TRBD1 (5 bases). The CDR3 length is 16 residues. Germline CDR1 is KGHSH and CDR2 is LQKENI. Trimming removed 3 bases from V and 0 bases from J, with 14 bases in between.

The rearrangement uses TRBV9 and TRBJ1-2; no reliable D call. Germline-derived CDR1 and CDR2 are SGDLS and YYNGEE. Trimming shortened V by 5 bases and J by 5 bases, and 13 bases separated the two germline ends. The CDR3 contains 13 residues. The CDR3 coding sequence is TGTGCCAGCAGTAGTTCTAACGGGTATGGCTACACCTTC. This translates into CASSSSNGYGYTF.

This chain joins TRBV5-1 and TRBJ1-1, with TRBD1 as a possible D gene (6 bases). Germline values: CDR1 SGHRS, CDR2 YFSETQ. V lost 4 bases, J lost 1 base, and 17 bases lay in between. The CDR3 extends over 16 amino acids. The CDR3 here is CASSKKDRRSNTEAFF. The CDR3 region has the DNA TGCGCCAGCAGCAAAAAAGACAGGAGATCGAACACTGAAGCTTTCTTT. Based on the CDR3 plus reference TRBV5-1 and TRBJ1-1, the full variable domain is KAGVTQTPRYLIKTRGQQVTLSCSPISGHRSVSWYQQTPGQGLQFLFEYFSETQRNKGNFPGRFSGRQFSNSRSEMNVSTLELGDSALYLCASSKKDRRSNTEAFFGQGTRLTVV.

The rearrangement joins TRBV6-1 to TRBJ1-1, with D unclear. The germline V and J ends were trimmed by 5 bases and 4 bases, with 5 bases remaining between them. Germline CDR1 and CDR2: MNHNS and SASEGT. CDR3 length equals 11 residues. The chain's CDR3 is CASSHGTEAFF. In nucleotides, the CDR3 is TGTGCCAGCAGTCACGGCACTGAAGCTTTCTTT.

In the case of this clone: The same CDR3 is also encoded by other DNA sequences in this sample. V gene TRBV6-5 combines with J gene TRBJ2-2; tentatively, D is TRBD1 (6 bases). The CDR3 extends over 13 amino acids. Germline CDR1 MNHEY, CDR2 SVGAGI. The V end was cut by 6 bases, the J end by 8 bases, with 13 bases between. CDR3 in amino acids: CASSRTGTGELFF. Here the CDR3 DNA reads TGTGCCAGCAGCCGTACCGGGACAGGGGAGCTGTTTTTT.

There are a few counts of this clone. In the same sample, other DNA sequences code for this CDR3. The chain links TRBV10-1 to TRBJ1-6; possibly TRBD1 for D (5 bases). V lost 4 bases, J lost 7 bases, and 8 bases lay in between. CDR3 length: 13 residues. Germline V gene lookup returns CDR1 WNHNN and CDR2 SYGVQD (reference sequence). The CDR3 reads CASSAAGNSPLHF. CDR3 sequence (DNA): TGCGCCAGCAGTGCGGCAGGGAATTCACCCCTCCACTTT.

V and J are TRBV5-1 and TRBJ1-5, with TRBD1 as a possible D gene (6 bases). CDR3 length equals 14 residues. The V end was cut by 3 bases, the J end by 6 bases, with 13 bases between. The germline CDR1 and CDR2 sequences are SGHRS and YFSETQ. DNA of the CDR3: TGCGCCAGCAGCTCCACAGGGCAGGGTCAGCCCCAGCATTTT. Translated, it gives CASSSTGQGQPQHF. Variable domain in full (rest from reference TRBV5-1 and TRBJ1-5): KAGVTQTPRYLIKTRGQQVTLSCSPISGHRSVSWYQQTPGQGLQFLFEYFSETQRNKGNFPGRFSGRQFSNSRSEMNVSTLELGDSALYLCASSSTGQGQPQHFGDGTRLSIL.